This T cell receptor (beta chain) was found in a study of CD8+CD57+ T cells in acquired aplastic anemia. As for the study in general: DNA recovered from sorted CD4+ and CD8+ cells had a mean of about 3 ug.

Concerning this clonotype: Antigen unknown.

This CDR3 comprises 16 residues. Germline CDR1 and CDR2: SGHNT and YYREEE (reference sequence). Trimming pared 4 bases from V and 1 base from J, leaving 18 bases between. Profiling that covered TCR beta VDJ and CDR3 relied on genomic DNA as its template. TCRdb analysed the reads with MiXCR anew, one entry per CDR3 protein. The table lists 450,000 to 550,000 distinct CDR3 sequences, about a third of them singletons. Only patients with CD8+CD57+ cell expansion on flow cytometry were chosen for sequencing. Sampling of blood occurred while the patients had still received no therapy. Whole-study findings and limits: Patients had under 30 CD8+ CDR3 sequences in common with controls (the shared set).

The sequencing input was sorted CD4+, CD8+, or CD8+CD57+ T cells (not recorded which) from PBMCs. V gene TRBV5-4 combines with J gene TRBJ2-7; maybe TRBD1 (7 bases). The receptor comes from a human donor with aplastic anemia. The CDR3 sequence is CASSGGGRGTSYEQYF. For the CDR3, the DNA is TGTGCCAGCAGCGGGGGAGGCAGGGGGACTTCCTACGAGCAGTACTTC.